Following are 19 T cell receptor beta chains from one sample sequenced in a study of T cells after yellow fever vaccination. MiXCR was run by TCRdb on the 5' RACE reads, yielding one entry per CDR3 protein. Of roughly 330,000 distinct CDR3 sequences detected, 6.8% appear once; the ten largest clones hold 15% to 20%. Source: PBMCs, taken around 45 days after the first yellow fever vaccination. These receptors were collected from a man aged 18 to 35 who received the YFV17D yellow fever vaccine.

This clonotype was seen only a few times. The rearrangement links TRBV5-4 to TRBJ2-5, with D hard to call. The CDR3 has 13 residues. Germline loops: CDR1 SGHNT, CDR2 YYREEE (reference sequence). The V and J ends lost 5 bases and 2 bases respectively, with 10 bases between them. The CDR3 spells CASRSWSQETQYF. CDR3 nucleotide sequence: TGTGCCAGCAGGTCGTGGTCACAAGAGACCCAGTACTTC. Using reference TRBV5-4 and TRBJ2-5 for the parts outside the CDR3, the full variable domain is ETGVTQSPTHLIKTRGQQVTLRCSSQSGHNTVSWYQQALGQGPQFIFQYYREEENGRGNFPPRFSGLQFPNYSSELNVNALELDDSALYLCASRSWSQETQYFGPGTRLLVL.

Many counts were recorded for this clonotype. The chain joins TRBV12-3 or TRBV12-4 to TRBJ2-2; 11 bases agree with TRBD2. The CDR3 is 15 amino acids. J gave up 5 bases and V 5 bases, and 4 bases lay outside the gene matches. The CDR3 DNA is TGTGCCAGCAGTCAAAGACTAGCGGGGACCGGGGAGCTGTTTTTT. It specifies CASSQRLAGTGELFF.

This clonotype was seen a handful of times. V gene TRBV7-8 combines with J gene TRBJ1-1, with D maybe TRBD1 (6 bases). This CDR3 contains 15 residues. Trimming stripped 4 bases from V and 4 bases from J, with 16 bases between. Germline assignment: CDR1 SGHVS and CDR2 FQNEAQ. CDR3 amino acids: CASSWTRGVGTEAFF. For the CDR3, the DNA is TGTGCCAGCAGCTGGACAAGGGGGGTTGGCACTGAAGCTTTCTTT.

A few counts support this clonotype. This chain connects TRBV6-1 to TRBJ2-1, with 14 bases fitting TRBD2. The V and J ends lost 4 bases and 0 bases, in that order; junction bases with no gene match: 5. CDR3 length: 18 amino acids. The germline V gene encodes CDR1 MNHNS and CDR2 SASEGT. This chain's CDR3 is CASSGGLAGVSSYNEQFF. The CDR3 coding sequence is TGTGCCAGCAGTGGGGGACTAGCGGGGGTAAGCTCCTACAATGAGCAGTTCTTC.

In this sample, this clonotype turned up many times. The V and J genes are TRBV6-5 and TRBJ2-7, with TRBD1 as a possible D gene (6 bases). The ends were cut back, 2 bases at V and 2 bases at J, with 10 bases in the middle. The germline V gene encodes CDR1 MNHEY and CDR2 SVGAGI. The CDR3 has 14 residues. The CDR3 DNA follows: TGTGCCAGCAGTTACACGTCAGGGGCCTACGAGCAGTACTTC. It codes for CASSYTSGAYEQYF.

The chain combines TRBV6-1 with TRBJ2-7; D is unresolved. CDR3 length: 13 amino acids. Per germline, CDR1 MNHNS and CDR2 SASEGT. V was clipped by 8 bases and J by 1 base, with 12 bases between them. CDR3 in DNA: TGTGCCAGCCGTACCCTGGGATCCTACGAGCAGTACGTC. This codes for CASRTLGSYEQYV.

A few counts support this clonotype. The rearrangement links TRBV20-1 to TRBJ2-3; possibly TRBD1 for D (5 bases). This CDR3 region has 16 residues. The germline V gene encodes CDR1 DFQATT and CDR2 SNEGSKA (reference sequence). The ends were cut back, 3 bases at V and 5 bases at J, with 21 bases in the middle. The CDR3 DNA follows: TGCAGTGCTAGTACCGGTCAGACAGTCCCGGGAGATACGCAGTATTTT. Amino acid sequence: CSASTGQTVPGDTQYF.

The gene calls are TRBV2 and TRBJ2-2; 8 nucleotides align to TRBD1. Germline V lookup: CDR1 SNHLY, CDR2 FYNNEI. V lost 6 bases to trimming and J lost 7 bases; unmatched junction nucleotides: 7. The CDR3 spans 14 residues. CDR3 DNA sequence: TGTGCCAGCAGAGTGACAGGGGACGGCGGGGAGCTGTTTTTT. Its translation is CASRVTGDGGELFF.

This clonotype turned up a few times. The J gene is TRBJ2-5, the V gene TRBV7-3; weak D call: TRBD2 (7 bases). Trimming stripped 5 bases from V and 1 base from J, with 14 bases between. Germline V lookup: CDR1 SGHTA, CDR2 FQGTGA. The CDR3 has 15 amino acids. The CDR3 sequence: CASSPAGARQETQYF. CDR3 coding DNA: TGTGCCAGCAGCCCCGCGGGGGCTCGCCAAGAGACCCAGTACTTC.

This clonotype ranks as medium-sized. The rearrangement uses TRBV12-3 or TRBV12-4 and TRBJ1-2, with D uncertain. CDR3 length equals 15 residues. The V end was cut by 2 bases, the J end by 0 bases, with 10 bases between. CDR3 amino acids: CASSLISLANYGYTF. CDR3 in DNA: TGTGCCAGCAGTTTAATCTCCCTAGCTAACTATGGCTACACCTTC.

This clonotype was counted ten times or more. CDR3 region: CASNPRDRVAGELFF. DNA for the CDR3: TGTGCCAGCAACCCTCGGGACAGGGTAGCCGGGGAGCTGTTTTTT. This chain links TRBV11-2 with TRBJ2-2; TRBD1 matches 9 bases. V dropped 7 bases and J dropped 6; count of bases not matched to a gene: 9. CDR1 is SGHAT and CDR2 is FQNNGV in the germline V gene. This CDR3 comprises 15 residues.

This clonotype was seen a few times. V and J are TRBV7-2 and TRBJ1-5, with 8 bases fitting TRBD1. Germline lookup yields CDR1 SGHTA and CDR2 FQGNSA. J lost 2 bases, V lost 8 bases, and 8 bases had no gene match. The CDR3 covers 15 residues. CDR3 in amino acids: CASGEGQGRNQPQHF. The CDR3 DNA sequence: TGTGCCAGCGGCGAAGGACAGGGCCGCAATCAGCCCCAGCATTTT.

This clonotype occurred a few times. The genes are TRBV20-1 and TRBJ1-6, with 7 bases matching TRBD1. The V gene's germline CDR1 is DFQATT and CDR2 SNEGSKA (reference sequence). The CDR3 is 13 amino acids. The V gene end was trimmed by 4 bases and the J gene end by 10 bases; junction bases not matched to a gene: 7. DNA of the CDR3: TGCAGTGCTATGCAGACAGGGCTCTCACCCCTCCACTTT. It codes for CSAMQTGLSPLHF.

The sample holds many counts of this clonotype. The rearrangement links TRBV3-1 to TRBJ1-1; D perhaps matches TRBD1 (6 bases). The CDR3 contains 14 residues. Between the trimmed V and J ends, which lost 1 base and 5 bases, there was a span of 11 bases. CDR1 is LGHDT, CDR2 YNNKEL, per germline (reference sequence). The CDR3 coding sequence is TGTGCCAGCAGCCAAGTTCAGGGGTGGACTGAAGCTTTCTTT. This encodes CASSQVQGWTEAFF.

V gene TRBV9 combines with J gene TRBJ2-1; 8 positions match TRBD1. Looked up from germline, CDR1 is SGDLS and CDR2 is YYNGEE. The CDR3 sequence is 16 residues long. Unmatched junction bases numbered 8, after V lost 4 bases and J lost 2 bases. The CDR3 DNA reads TGTGCCAGCAGCTTCCGGGACAGGCTTACCTACAATGAGCAGTTCTTC. It translates to CASSFRDRLTYNEQFF.

This chain's CDR3 is CASSLGYGPTKESPLHF. The CDR3 region has the DNA TGCGCCAGCAGCTTGGGATACGGGCCGACGAAAGAATCACCCCTCCACTTT. The chain recombines TRBV5-1 with TRBJ1-6; D gene unclear. The germline V gene has CDR1 SGHRS and CDR2 YFSETQ. CDR3 length: 17 amino acids. Trimming took 0 bases from V and 10 from J, leaving 20 bases between them.

The chain joins TRBV7-8 to TRBJ2-7; D uncertain. This CDR3 has 14 amino acids. The V end was cut by 1 base, the J end by 2 bases, with 9 bases between. Germline CDR1 reads SGHVS; CDR2 reads FQNEAQ. The CDR3 nucleotides read TGTGCCAGCAGCTTAGGAGACCGAACCTACGAGCAGTACTTC. It translates to CASSLGDRTYEQYF. The complete variable domain, with remaining parts taken from reference TRBV7-8 and TRBJ2-7, reads GAGVSQSPRYKVAKRGQDVALRCDPISGHVSLFWYQQALGQGPEFLTYFQNEAQLDKSGLPSDRFFAERPEGSVSTLKIQRTQQEDSAVYLCASSLGDRTYEQYFGPGTRLTVT.

This clonotype has at least ten counts. V and J are TRBV7-3 and TRBJ2-3; D could derive from TRBD1 or TRBD2 (5 bases each). Per germline, CDR1 SGHTA and CDR2 FQGTGA. V was cut by 2 bases and J by 2 bases, with 11 bases left in between. The CDR3 is 15 residues long. This CDR3 is CASSLSGAFTDTQYF. In nucleotides, the CDR3 is TGTGCCAGCAGCTTATCCGGGGCCTTCACAGATACGCAGTATTTT. Full variable domain (remainder filled in from reference TRBV7-3 and TRBJ2-3): GAGVSQTPSNKVTEKGKYVELRCDPISGHTALYWYRQSLGQGPEFLIYFQGTGAADDSGLPNDRFFAVRPEGSVSTLKIQRTERGDSAVYLCASSLSGAFTDTQYFGPGTRLTVL.

There are a few counts of this clonotype. The J gene is TRBJ2-7, the V gene TRBV7-9; D ambiguous. There are 15 residues in the CDR3. Between the trimmed V and J ends, which lost 8 bases and 2 bases, there was a span of 19 bases. Germline lookup yields CDR1 SEHNR and CDR2 FQNEAQ (reference sequence). In nucleotides, the CDR3 is TGTGCCAGCTGTCCGGCTTCGACAACTACCTACGAGCAGTACTTC. Translation: CASCPASTTTYEQYF.